A single sample is the source of the 12 T cell receptor beta chains below, sequenced in a study of blood T cell repertoires in COVID-19. The assay was immunoSEQ multiplex PCR, and TCRdb's table has in-frame clones only and misses some. The table lists 70,000 or so clones, roughly 70% of them singletons. Material: peripheral blood. The receptor source for this set is a man between 65 and 79 years old with acute or convalescent COVID-19.

DNA of the CDR3: TGCGCCAGCAGCTGGTGGAGTAGCGGGGCCGGGGAGCTGTTTTTT. Translation gives CASSWWSSGAGELFF. V gene TRBV5-1 combines with J gene TRBJ2-2; 8 nucleotides agree with TRBD2. Unmatched junction bases numbered 7, after V lost 3 bases and J lost 6 bases. This CDR3 has 15 amino acids. In germline, CDR1 is SGHRS, CDR2 YFSETQ.

The rearrangement uses TRBV6-5 and TRBJ1-6; 7 bases agree with TRBD1. The CDR3 is made up of 15 amino acids. Germline V gene lookup returns CDR1 MNHEY and CDR2 SVGAGI. Trimming at V came to 5 bases and at J to 8 bases, leaving 9 bases not matched to a gene. For the CDR3, the DNA is TGTGCCAGCAGTCCCTTTGGGACAGAGGATTCACCCCTCCACTTT. It yields the protein CASSPFGTEDSPLHF.

The V and J genes are TRBV28 and TRBJ1-4; TRBD1 matches 9 bases. The V segment lost 5 bases and the J segment 4 bases; nucleotides outside the gene matches: 5. The CDR3 consists of 15 residues. CDR1 and CDR2 from the germline V gene are MDHEN and SYDVKM. CDR3 sequence (DNA): TGTGCCAGCAGTGGGGACAGGGCCCGTAATGAAAAACTGTTTTTT. Amino acid sequence: CASSGDRARNEKLFF.

The chain joins TRBV7-3 to TRBJ2-2; D possibly corresponds to TRBD1 (6 bases). CDR1 and CDR2 from the germline V gene are SGHTA and FQGTGA. V was cut by 5 bases and J by 0 bases, with 10 bases left in between. The CDR3 is 15 amino acids. The CDR3 nucleotides read TGTGCCAGCAGCACCGGGACATCGAACACCGGGGAGCTGTTTTTT. Protein: CASSTGTSNTGELFF.

The V and J genes are TRBV7-3 and TRBJ1-6, with D possibly TRBD1 on 6 matching bases. The V end was cut by 5 bases, the J end by 6 bases, with 11 bases between. The CDR3 runs 14 residues. From germline, CDR1 is SGHTA and CDR2 FQGTGA. The CDR3 DNA sequence: TGTGCCAGCAGCCCCTCCAGGGGTAATTCACCCCTCCACTTT. It codes for CASSPSRGNSPLHF.

The rearrangement joins TRBV5-1 to TRBJ2-2; the match to TRBD2 covers 11 bases. The junction had 4 bases not matched to a gene; V was cut back by 5 bases and J by 4 bases. This CDR3 has 15 residues. The V gene's germline CDR1 is SGHRS and CDR2 YFSETQ. The DNA of the CDR3 is TGCGCCAGCAGACCTGGGACTAGCGGCACCGGGGAGCTGTTTTTT. It encodes CASRPGTSGTGELFF.

This clone was recorded once. The rearrangement uses TRBV28 and TRBJ2-7; D is perhaps TRBD1 (6 bases). V was pared by 5 bases and J by 0 bases, with 26 bases between. Germline V gene sequence: CDR1 MDHEN, CDR2 SYDVKM. The CDR3 is made up of 19 amino acids. CDR3 DNA: TGTGCCAGCAGTACCTCATTAGGGGGTATAACCTACACCTCCTACGAGCAGTACTTC. It codes for CASSTSLGGITYTSYEQYF.

This chain connects TRBV19 to TRBJ2-7; TRBD2 is a possible D gene (7 bases). The CDR3 has 15 residues. The germline gives CDR1 LNHDA, CDR2 SQIVND (reference sequence). V lost 7 bases, J lost 2 bases, and 18 bases lay in between. DNA for the CDR3: TGTGCCAGTAAAAAGAGGGCGGGGGCCGCCTACGAGCAGTACTTC. Its protein is CASKKRAGAAYEQYF.

The genes are TRBV2 and TRBJ2-7; 7 bases are shared with TRBD1. CDR1 is SNHLY, CDR2 FYNNEI, per germline. The length of the CDR3 is 13 residues. The junction had 11 bases not matched to a gene; V was cut back by 10 bases and J by 5 bases. DNA of the CDR3: TGTGCCACTTCTCAGGGGGAGAGCAACGAGCAGTACTTC. Translating gives CATSQGESNEQYF.

J is TRBJ1-1 and V is TRBV3-1 (or the pseudogene TRBV3-2); perhaps TRBD1 as D (6 bases). V was trimmed by 0 bases and J by 9 bases, leaving 11 bases between them. CDR1 and CDR2 from the germline V gene are LGHDT and YNNKEL (reference sequence). The CDR3 consists of 13 residues. CDR3 nucleotide sequence: TGTGCCAGCAGCCAAGAAGGGGGGGGGCAAGCTTTCTTT. Translation: CASSQEGGGQAFF.

V usage is TRBV6-4 and J usage is TRBJ2-3; 12 nucleotides agree with TRBD2. This CDR3 comprises 15 residues. After removal of 3 bases from V and 6 bases from J, the junction contained 4 bases not matched to a gene. Germline assignment: CDR1 MRHNA and CDR2 SNTAGT. CDR3: CASSETSGRGDTQYF. For the CDR3, the DNA is TGTGCCAGCAGTGAGACTAGCGGGAGAGGGGATACGCAGTATTTT.

J is TRBJ2-7 and V is TRBV11-2; D uncertain. The germline gives CDR1 SGHAT, CDR2 FQNNGV. This CDR3 has 12 amino acids. The V gene lost 1 base and the J gene lost 6 bases, with 7 bases spanning the gap. The CDR3 here is CASSLVGLEQYF. The CDR3 region has the DNA TGTGCCAGCAGCTTAGTTGGGCTCGAGCAGTACTTC.